These 21 T cell receptor beta chains originate from one sample sequenced in a study of T cells after yellow fever vaccination. TCRdb reprocessed the 5' RACE reads via MiXCR and lists one record per CDR3 protein. In the table there are over 150,000 distinct CDR3 sequences, more than 5.5% of which are singletons. This sample comprised CD4+ T cells sorted from PBMCs, obtained about 5 days after the first yellow fever vaccination. These TCRs come from a man aged 18 to 29 who received the YFV17D yellow fever vaccine.

In its sample, this clonotype was seen a few times. This sequence joins TRBV6-1 and TRBJ1-2, with D possibly matching TRBD1 (5 bases). The CDR3 contains 13 residues. CDR1 and CDR2 (germline): MNHNS, SASEGT. Trimming removed 6 bases at V and 2 bases at J, with 10 bases between. The CDR3 sequence is CASSRDLNYGYTF. The CDR3 bases are TGTGCCAGCAGCCGGGACCTAAACTATGGCTACACCTTC.

The chain uses TRBV5-1 and TRBJ2-5; TRBD1 matches at 9 bases. The J segment lost 1 base and the V segment lost 4 bases, leaving 5 bases of the junction unmatched. Germline CDR1 and CDR2: SGHRS and YFSETQ. The CDR3 runs to 15 residues. The CDR3: CASSLQGQGQETQYF. CDR3 sequence (DNA): TGCGCCAGCAGCCTCCAGGGACAGGGCCAAGAGACCCAGTACTTC.

The table lists this clonotype with many counts. This chain joins TRBV20-1 and TRBJ2-3; 14 nucleotides line up with TRBD2. The CDR3 runs 15 residues. V lost 5 bases, J lost 1 base, and 2 bases stayed unmatched. Germline V gene data show CDR1 as DFQATT and CDR2 as SNEGSKA (reference sequence). The CDR3 DNA sequence: TGCAGTGCTGCGGGACTAGCGGGGGGCACAGATACGCAGTATTTT. This sequence encodes CSAAGLAGGTDTQYF.

This clonotype appeared a few times. J is TRBJ2-3 and V is TRBV5-1; 12 bases are a match to TRBD2. V lost 6 bases to trimming and J lost 4 bases; unmatched junction nucleotides: 6. The CDR3 loop spans 15 amino acids. CDR1 SGHRS and CDR2 YFSETQ come from the germline V gene. CDR3 in DNA: TGCGCCAGCACGCTAGCGGGGGGGCGTGCAGATACGCAGTATTTT. Translating gives CASTLAGGRADTQYF.

This clonotype was seen ten or more times. The chain recombines TRBV5-6 with TRBJ2-1; 7 bases match TRBD2. Germline V gene lookup returns CDR1 SGHDT and CDR2 YYEEEE. Losses at the gene ends were 0 bases for V and 6 bases for J; bases not matched to a gene: 6. This CDR3 comprises 15 residues. The CDR3 nucleotides read TGTGCCAGCAGCTTGGCCAAGCGGGGCCGCAATGAGCAGTTCTTC. Protein product: CASSLAKRGRNEQFF. The full variable domain, rest sourced from reference TRBV5-6 and TRBJ2-1, is DAGVTQSPTHLIKTRGQQVTLRCSPKSGHDTVSWYQQALGQGPQFIFQYYEEEERQRGNFPDRFSGHQFPNYSSELNVNALLLGDSALYLCASSLAKRGRNEQFFGPGTRLTVL.

This clonotype was counted between two and nine times. The chain carries TRBV20-1 and TRBJ1-4; the D gene is possibly TRBD1 (6 bases). Looked up from germline, CDR1 is DFQATT and CDR2 is SNEGSKA (reference sequence). The V end was cut by 4 bases, the J end by 8 bases, with 17 bases between. This CDR3 comprises 14 residues. CDR3 sequence (DNA): TGCAGTGCTACGGTGGGGGGGCGGGTAGAAAAACTGTTTTTT. Residues: CSATVGGRVEKLFF.

This clonotype was seen repeatedly, ten times or more. V gene TRBV19 combines with J gene TRBJ2-5, with D hard to call. Trimming stripped 3 bases from V and 4 bases from J, with 12 bases between. The CDR3 is 14 residues long. Germline CDR1 LNHDA, CDR2 SQIVND (reference sequence). CDR3 in DNA: TGTGCCAGTAGTATGGGTGGGCAGATAGAGACCCAGTACTTC. It codes for CASSMGGQIETQYF. The variable domain in full, with the rest retrieved from reference TRBV19 and TRBJ2-5, is DGGITQSPKYLFRKEGQNVTLSCEQNLNHDAMYWYRQDPGQGLRLIYYSQIVNDFQKGDIAEGYSVSREKKESFPLTVTSAQKNPTAFYLCASSMGGQIETQYFGPGTRLLVL.

The rearrangement links TRBV10-3 to TRBJ2-1; 12 nucleotides match TRBD2. This CDR3 contains 17 residues. Unmatched junction bases numbered 7, after V lost 4 bases and J lost 3 bases. CDR1 is ENHRY, CDR2 SYGVKD, per germline. The CDR3 protein is CAISGSSGGGVYNEQFF. The CDR3 nucleotides are TGTGCCATCAGTGGTTCTAGCGGGGGGGGAGTCTACAATGAGCAGTTCTTC.

This clonotype has at least ten counts. This rearrangement joins TRBV20-1 to TRBJ2-3, with D hard to call. The germline V and J ends were trimmed by 3 bases and 0 bases, with 10 bases remaining between them. Germline V gene lookup returns CDR1 DFQATT and CDR2 SNEGSKA (reference sequence). The length of the CDR3 is 14 residues. The CDR3 is CSASPSPSTDTQYF. In DNA form, the CDR3 reads TGCAGTGCTAGCCCCTCCCCGAGCACAGATACGCAGTATTTT.

The table lists this clonotype with many counts. V gene TRBV4-2 combines with J gene TRBJ1-1, with a weak D call TRBD1 (5 bases). Between the trimmed V and J ends, which lost 3 bases and 2 bases, there was a span of 13 bases. The V gene's germline CDR1 is LGHNA and CDR2 YNFKEQ. The CDR3 contains 15 residues. Here the CDR3 reads CASSHGGVSNTEAFF. Here the CDR3 DNA reads TGTGCCAGCAGCCATGGAGGGGTTAGTAACACTGAAGCTTTCTTT.

Only a few counts were recorded for this clonotype. The genes are TRBV5-1 and TRBJ1-4, with TRBD1 identical over 10 bases. Trimming at V came to 4 bases and at J to 1 base, leaving 4 bases not matched to a gene. The CDR3 extends over 16 amino acids. CDR1 SGHRS and CDR2 YFSETQ come from the germline V gene. The CDR3 bases are TGCGCCAGCAGCCCCCGGGACAGGGGAACTAATGAAAAACTGTTTTTT. Translated, it gives CASSPRDRGTNEKLFF. Based on the CDR3 plus reference TRBV5-1 and TRBJ1-4, the full variable domain is KAGVTQTPRYLIKTRGQQVTLSCSPISGHRSVSWYQQTPGQGLQFLFEYFSETQRNKGNFPGRFSGRQFSNSRSEMNVSTLELGDSALYLCASSPRDRGTNEKLFFGSGTQLSVL.

This clonotype has only a few counts. V gene TRBV20-1 combines with J gene TRBJ2-4; D unresolved. Germline V CDR1 and CDR2: DFQATT, SNEGSKA (reference sequence). The CDR3 has 11 amino acids. V dropped 2 bases and J dropped 4 bases, with 3 bases sitting between them. The CDR3 loop reads CSARKKNIQYF. The CDR3 DNA reads TGCAGTGCTAGAAAGAAAAACATTCAGTACTTC.

This clonotype came up a few times. The chain combines TRBV24-1 with TRBJ1-2; D ambiguous. V was cut by 4 bases and J by 3 bases, with 11 bases left in between. Germline CDR1 is KGHDR and CDR2 is SFDVKD. The CDR3 runs to 14 residues. In DNA, the CDR3 is TGTGCCACCAGTGACAGGACCCTGTACTATGGCTACACCTTC. It codes for CATSDRTLYYGYTF.

A word on this clonotype: A clone one base away is much larger, so this may be a read error. The rearrangement uses TRBV20-1 and TRBJ2-3; 7 bases line up with TRBD2. Germline V gene lookup returns CDR1 DFQATT and CDR2 SNEGSKA (reference sequence). The CDR3 totals 14 residues. CDR3 bases: TGCAGTGCTAGACTAGCGGCACTCACAGATACGCAGAATTTT. This gives the protein CSARLAALTDTQNF.

The table lists this clonotype with many counts. The chain combines TRBV7-2 with TRBJ2-1; perhaps TRBD2 as D (6 bases). The CDR3 has 12 amino acids. The V gene's germline CDR1 is SGHTA and CDR2 FQGNSA. V dropped 6 bases and J dropped 12 bases, with 15 bases sitting between them. CDR3 coding DNA: TGTGCCAGCAGTCCTACTAGCCTCCTGCAGTTCTTC. Its protein product is CASSPTSLLQFF. Combining the CDR3 with reference TRBV7-2 and TRBJ2-1 gives the whole variable domain GAGVSQSPSNKVTEKGKDVELRCDPISGHTALYWYRQSLGQGLEFLIYFQGNSAPDKSGLPSDRFSAERTGGSVSTLTIQRTQQEDSAVYLCASSPTSLLQFFGPGTRLTVL.

The rearrangement links TRBV6-2 or TRBV6-3 to TRBJ1-5; 7 nucleotides align to TRBD1. The CDR3 runs 14 residues. Germline V CDR1 and CDR2: MNHEY, SVGEGT. V lost 4 bases to trimming and J lost 4 bases; unmatched junction nucleotides: 4. The CDR3 region is CASSSTGQNQPQHF. CDR3 bases: TGTGCCAGCAGTTCTACGGGACAGAATCAGCCCCAGCATTTT.

This clonotype was counted at least ten times. The chain uses TRBV20-1 and TRBJ2-5, with D perhaps matching TRBD2 (6 bases). The CDR3 consists of 13 residues. Germline-derived CDR1 and CDR2 are DFQATT and SNEGSKA (reference sequence). Trimming stripped 5 bases from V and 5 bases from J, with 15 bases between. The CDR3 bases are TGCAGTGCTCAATCATCGGGGGTGGAGACCCAGTACTTC. It yields the protein CSAQSSGVETQYF.

This clonotype showed up just a few times. The genes are TRBV29-1 and TRBJ2-2, with D maybe TRBD1 (6 bases). V lost 6 bases and J 6 bases, leaving 11 bases between the germline ends. The germline gives CDR1 SQVTM, CDR2 ANQGSEA. The CDR3 has 12 residues. CDR3 bases: TGCAGCGTCCCAGGGGTTCCCGGGGAGCTGTTTTTT. It codes for CSVPGVPGELFF.

In its sample, this clonotype was seen a few times. The genes are TRBV11-1 and TRBJ1-6; D gene ambiguous. Trimming took off 1 base at V and 6 bases at J, with 22 bases between the two ends. This CDR3 spans 19 amino acids. In germline, CDR1 is SGHAT, CDR2 FQDESV (reference sequence). CDR3 DNA: TGTGCCAGCAGCTTAGTGCTCCTGGGTAACAGCGAGATTAATTCACCCCTCCACTTT. As protein: CASSLVLLGNSEINSPLHF.

CDR3 nucleotide sequence: TGCGCCAGCAGCTTGACAGTGCCCCTAACAGATACGCAGTATTTT. Translating gives CASSLTVPLTDTQYF. V is TRBV5-1 and J is TRBJ2-3; D remains ambiguous. V gave up 1 base and J gave up 3 bases, with 12 bases separating them. Germline-derived CDR1 and CDR2 are SGHRS and YFSETQ. CDR3 size: 15 residues.

This clonotype was seen a handful of times. The V gene is TRBV18, the J gene TRBJ1-6; D is unresolved. V was trimmed by 4 bases and J by 0 bases, leaving 13 bases between them. Per the germline V gene, CDR1 is KGHSH and CDR2 is LQKENI. This CDR3 is 17 amino acids long. Here the CDR3 reads CASSRADRSSYNSPLHF. The CDR3 DNA follows: TGTGCCAGCTCACGGGCAGACCGAAGCTCCTATAATTCACCCCTCCACTTT. Looking up the rest from reference TRBV18 and TRBJ1-6 gives the full variable domain: NAGVMQNPRHLVRRRGQEARLRCSPMKGHSHVYWYRQLPEEGLKFMVYLQKENIIDESGMPKERFSAEFPKEGPSILRIQQVVRGDSAAYFCASSRADRSSYNSPLHFGNGTRLTVT.